What follows describes a single TCR beta chain. The repertoire was sequenced with immunoSEQ multiplex PCR; TCRdb's copy has only in-frame clones and lacks some. Among about 41,000 clones listed, about 89% were seen once. The source of the sample is a study of T cell changes during pregnancy in multiple sclerosis. Sequenced here: CD4+ T cells from peripheral blood mononuclear cells, sampled in the first trimester of pregnancy. The origin of this receptor is a female donor with multiple sclerosis, enrolled in a pregnancy study.

The CDR3 DNA reads TGTGCCAGCAGCTCCTCCATAACAGGGCGGAATGAGCAGTTCTTC. The encoded protein is CASSSSITGRNEQFF. The rearrangement links TRBV9 to TRBJ2-1; the D gene is possibly TRBD1 (6 bases). Germline V gene data show CDR1 as SGDLS and CDR2 as YYNGEE. This CDR3 spans 15 amino acids. Deletions cut 4 bases from V and 7 bases from J, with 18 bases between. Based on the CDR3 plus reference TRBV9 and TRBJ2-1, the full variable domain is DSGVTQTPKHLITATGQRVTLRCSPRSGDLSVYWYQQSLDQGLQFLIQYYNGEERAKGNILERFSAQQFPDLHSELNLSSLELGDSALYFCASSSSITGRNEQFFGPGTRLTVL.